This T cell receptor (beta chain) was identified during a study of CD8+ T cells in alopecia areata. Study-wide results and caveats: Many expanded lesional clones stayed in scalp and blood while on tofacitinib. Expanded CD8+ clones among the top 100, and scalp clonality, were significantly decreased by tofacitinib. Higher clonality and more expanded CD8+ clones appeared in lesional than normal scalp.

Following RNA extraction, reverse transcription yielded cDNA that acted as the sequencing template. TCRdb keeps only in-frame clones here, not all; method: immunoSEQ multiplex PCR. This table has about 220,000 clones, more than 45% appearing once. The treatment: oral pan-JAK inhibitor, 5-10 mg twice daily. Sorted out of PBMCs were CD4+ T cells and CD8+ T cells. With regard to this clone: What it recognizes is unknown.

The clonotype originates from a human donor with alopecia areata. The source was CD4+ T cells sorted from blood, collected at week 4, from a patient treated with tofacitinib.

This chain's CDR3 is CSIAQGGTEAFF. CDR3 coding DNA: TGCAGCATAGCACAGGGGGGGACTGAAGCTTTCTTT. This chain links TRBV29-1 with TRBJ1-1, with 8 bases identical to TRBD1. Germline assignment: CDR1 SQVTM and CDR2 ANQGSEA. This CDR3 is built from 12 residues. J lost 5 bases, V lost 8 bases, and 7 bases had no gene match.